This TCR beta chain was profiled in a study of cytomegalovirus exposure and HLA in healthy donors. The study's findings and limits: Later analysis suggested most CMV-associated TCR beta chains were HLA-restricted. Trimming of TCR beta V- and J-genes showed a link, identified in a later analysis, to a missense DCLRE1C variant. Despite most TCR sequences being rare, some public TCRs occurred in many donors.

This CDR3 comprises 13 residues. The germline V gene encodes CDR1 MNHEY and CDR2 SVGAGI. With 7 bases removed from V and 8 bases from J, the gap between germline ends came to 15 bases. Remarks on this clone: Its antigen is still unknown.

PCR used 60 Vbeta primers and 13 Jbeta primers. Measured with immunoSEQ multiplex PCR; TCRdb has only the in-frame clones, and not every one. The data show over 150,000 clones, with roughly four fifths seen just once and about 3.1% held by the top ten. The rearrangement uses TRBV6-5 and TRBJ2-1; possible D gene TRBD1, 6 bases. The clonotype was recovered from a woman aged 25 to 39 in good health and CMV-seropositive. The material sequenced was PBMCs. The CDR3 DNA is TGTGCCAGCACCCAACGCCAGGGGTATGAGCAGTTCTTC. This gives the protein CASTQRQGYEQFF.